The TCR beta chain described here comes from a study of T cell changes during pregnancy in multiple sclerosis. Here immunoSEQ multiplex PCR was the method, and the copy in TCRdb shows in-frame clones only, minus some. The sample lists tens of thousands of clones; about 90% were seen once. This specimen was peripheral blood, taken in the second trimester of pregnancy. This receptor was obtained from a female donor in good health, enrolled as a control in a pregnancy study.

This CDR3 reads CASSYSLVADNGYTF. The CDR3 DNA sequence: TGTGCCAGCAGTTACTCGTTGGTTGCGGATAATGGCTACACCTTC. The chain uses TRBV6-5 and TRBJ1-2; no firm D call. Trimming removed 0 bases from V and 6 bases from J, with 14 bases in between. Germline V gene sequence: CDR1 MNHEY, CDR2 SVGAGI. This CDR3 comprises 15 residues.